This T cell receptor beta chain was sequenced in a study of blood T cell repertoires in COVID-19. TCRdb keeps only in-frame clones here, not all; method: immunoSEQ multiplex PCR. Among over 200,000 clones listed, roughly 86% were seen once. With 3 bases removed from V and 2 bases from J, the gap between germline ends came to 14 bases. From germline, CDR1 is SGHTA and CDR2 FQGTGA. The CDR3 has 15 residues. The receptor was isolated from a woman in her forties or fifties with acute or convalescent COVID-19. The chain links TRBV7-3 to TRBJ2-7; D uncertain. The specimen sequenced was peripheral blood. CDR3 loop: CASSFAPGPPYEQYF. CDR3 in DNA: TGTGCCAGCAGCTTTGCCCCGGGTCCCCCCTACGAGCAGTACTTC.